This TCR beta chain was captured by sequencing in a study of blood T cell repertoires in COVID-19. In the study overall: Samples of COVID-19 (acute and convalescent) were obtained from the United States, Italy and Spain. Sources were T cells, B-cell-depleted T cells, or PBMCs; the material itself was cDNA or gDNA.

Method: immunoSEQ multiplex PCR; TCRdb's copy keeps in-frame clones and lacks some. The repertoire includes about half a million clones, about 88% of them detected once, and 0.7% to 1% sits in the top ten. Germline CDR1 and CDR2: KGHDR and SFDVKD. V gave up 5 bases and J gave up 3 bases; unmatched junction bases: 4. This CDR3 comprises 14 residues. The chain is built from TRBV24-1 and TRBJ1-2; 8 bases match TRBD1. This sequence originates from a young man with COVID-19, enrolled during active disease. Sequenced input: peripheral blood. Here the CDR3 DNA reads TGTGCCACCAGTGGAGTGGGACAGGACTATGGCTACACCTTC. The encoded protein is CATSGVGQDYGYTF.